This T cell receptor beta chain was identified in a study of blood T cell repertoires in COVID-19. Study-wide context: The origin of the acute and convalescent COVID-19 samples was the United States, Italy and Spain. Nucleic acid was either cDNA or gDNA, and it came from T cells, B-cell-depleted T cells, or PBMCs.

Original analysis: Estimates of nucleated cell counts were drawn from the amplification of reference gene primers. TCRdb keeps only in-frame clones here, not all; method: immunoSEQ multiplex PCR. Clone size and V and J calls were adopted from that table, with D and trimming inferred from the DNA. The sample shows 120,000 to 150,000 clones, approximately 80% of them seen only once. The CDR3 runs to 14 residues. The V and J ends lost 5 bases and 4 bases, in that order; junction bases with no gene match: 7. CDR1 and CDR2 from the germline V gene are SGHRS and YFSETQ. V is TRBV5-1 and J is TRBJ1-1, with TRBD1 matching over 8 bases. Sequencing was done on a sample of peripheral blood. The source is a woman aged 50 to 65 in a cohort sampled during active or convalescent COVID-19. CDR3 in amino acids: CASRFDRGGTEAFF. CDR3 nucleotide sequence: TGCGCCAGCAGGTTTGACAGGGGCGGCACTGAAGCTTTCTTT.